This T cell receptor beta chain was profiled in a study of regulatory T cells in long-lasting Graves disease. The time point denotes: persistent/refractory GD, antithyroid drugs over 5 years with positive TRAb. RNA from PBMCs was the source of the TCR library. Guidelines of the American Thyroid Association were used to diagnose Graves' disease. As collected, the peripheral blood samples measured roughly 10 milliliters each and went into EDTA tubes. V dropped 6 bases and J dropped 6; count of bases not matched to a gene: 7. The germline CDR1 and CDR2 sequences are MNHNS and SASEGT. This CDR3 has 13 amino acids. As regards this clonotype: Its specificity is not known.

Arm-PCR of CDR3 regions with iRepertoire HTBI primers generated TCR beta libraries. Via MiXCR, TCRdb re-called the multiplex PCR reads, giving one row per CDR3 protein. In the table there are about 470,000 distinct CDR3 sequences, 20% to 25% of which are singletons. Notes on the study in general: Persistent cases favored TRBV28, TRBJ1-2 and TRBJ2-5. The analysis examined peripheral blood only and excluded thyroid tissue.

The sample consisted of peripheral blood mononuclear cells (PBMCs), taken when the disease was refractory, from a patient treated with antithyroid drugs. V is TRBV6-1 and J is TRBJ2-5, with 7 positions matching TRBD1. This receptor was taken from a female donor with Graves disease. Here the CDR3 reads CASSRTTGKTQYF. As DNA, the CDR3 is TGTGCCAGCAGCCGAACGACAGGGAAGACCCAGTACTTC.